One and the same sample provided the 18 T cell receptor beta chains below, sequenced in a study of T cell repertoires in ileal Crohn's disease. Assay: immunoSEQ multiplex PCR; the TCRdb copy retains only in-frame clones and omits some. The sample includes 4,500 to 5,000 clones, 80% to 90% of them seen just once. What was sequenced was ileal tissue. All receptors derive from an adult with Crohn's disease.

V usage is TRBV29-1 and J usage is TRBJ2-2; a possible D gene is TRBD1 (5 bases). In germline, CDR1 is SQVTM, CDR2 ANQGSEA. The CDR3 loop spans 15 amino acids. V lost 6 bases to trimming and J lost 0 bases, with 14 bases between them. The CDR3 region is CSVVETASNTGELFF. In DNA form, the CDR3 reads TGCAGCGTGGTAGAGACAGCTTCGAACACCGGGGAGCTGTTTTTT.

V is TRBV9 and J is TRBJ1-2; perhaps TRBD1 as D (5 bases). The V and J ends lost 3 bases and 10 bases respectively, with 10 bases between them. CDR1 SGDLS and CDR2 YYNGEE come from the germline V gene. The CDR3 runs 11 residues. CDR3 loop: CASSGDSDYTF. The CDR3 DNA sequence: TGTGCCAGCAGCGGGGACTCGGACTACACCTTC.

This clone turned up a few times. The rearrangement links TRBV2 to TRBJ1-4, with D possibly TRBD1 on 5 matching bases. Trimming shortened V by 10 bases and J by 7 bases, and 19 bases separated the two germline ends. CDR3 length equals 14 residues. Germline CDR1 is SNHLY and CDR2 is FYNNEI. The CDR3 region is CATSWGGNGEKLFF. The DNA of the CDR3 is TGTGCCACCTCGTGGGGGGGGAATGGTGAAAAACTGTTTTTT.

The CDR3 sequence is CASSSGVGARDEKLFF. CDR3 nucleotide sequence: TGTGCCAGCAGCTCCGGTGTGGGGGCGCGAGATGAAAAACTGTTTTTT. V and J are TRBV7-9 and TRBJ1-4; D may be TRBD1 (6 bases). This CDR3 region has 16 residues. Deletions cut 4 bases from V and 6 bases from J, with 18 bases between. CDR1 and CDR2 from the germline V gene are SEHNR and FQNEAQ (reference sequence).

V gene TRBV5-6 combines with J gene TRBJ2-3; the D gene is possibly TRBD1 (5 bases). The CDR3 has 15 amino acids. The V gene lost 4 bases and the J gene lost 4 bases, with 16 bases spanning the gap. Germline V lookup: CDR1 SGHDT, CDR2 YYEEEE. The CDR3 sequence: CASSLGPKPADTQYF. The DNA for the CDR3 is TGTGCCAGCAGCCTGGGGCCAAAACCTGCAGATACGCAGTATTTT.

V is TRBV2 and J is TRBJ2-7, with a tentative D call TRBD1 (6 bases). Deletions cut 8 bases from V and 1 base from J, with 15 bases between. The germline gives CDR1 SNHLY, CDR2 FYNNEI. The CDR3 length is 14 residues. The CDR3: CASSWQGLSYEQYF. CDR3 bases: TGTGCCAGCTCCTGGCAGGGGCTATCCTACGAGCAGTACTTC.

The chain joins TRBV5-1 to TRBJ2-3; a possible D gene is TRBD1 (6 bases). The germline V gene encodes CDR1 SGHRS and CDR2 YFSETQ. The CDR3 runs 16 residues. V dropped 0 bases and J dropped 2 bases, with 13 bases sitting between them. CDR3 DNA: TGCGCCAGCAGCTTGGCGACGACAGGAATCACAGATACGCAGTATTTT. Amino acid sequence: CASSLATTGITDTQYF.

The chain joins TRBV19 to TRBJ1-1; 8 bases align to TRBD1. V shed 11 bases and J 3 bases; nucleotides not matched to a gene: 8. Germline V lookup: CDR1 LNHDA, CDR2 SQIVND (reference sequence). The CDR3 is 13 amino acids. CDR3 sequence: CASRTGKDTEAFF. Written as DNA, the CDR3 is TGTGCCTCTAGGACAGGGAAGGACACTGAAGCTTTCTTT.

The genes are TRBV5-1 and TRBJ1-5; tentatively, D is TRBD1 (6 bases). Germline CDR1 SGHRS, CDR2 YFSETQ. Trimming shortened V by 3 bases and J by 4 bases, and 8 bases separated the two germline ends. The CDR3 has 13 residues. The CDR3 loop reads CASSSGQNQPQHF. In DNA form, the CDR3 reads TGCGCCAGCAGCTCTGGACAGAATCAGCCCCAGCATTTT.

This clone was counted only a few times. This rearrangement joins TRBV7-5 to TRBJ2-6; no check of the table's D call, TRBD2, against the DNA was made. TRBV7-5 is given as a pseudogene. The CDR3 is made up of 17 amino acids. CDR3 residues: CARRCGCRQSRANVLTF. In nucleotides, the CDR3 is TGTGCCAGAAGGTGCGGGTGTAGACAAAGTCGGGCCAACGTCCTGACTTTC.

The chain is built from TRBV5-1 and TRBJ2-1; the D gene is possibly TRBD2 (6 bases). The germline CDR1 and CDR2 sequences are SGHRS and YFSETQ. Trimming stripped 4 bases from V and 2 bases from J, with 13 bases between. This CDR3 comprises 15 residues. The CDR3 DNA sequence: TGCGCCAGCAGCCCACTAGCTGCCGCCTACAATGAGCAGTTCTTC. Translating it yields CASSPLAAAYNEQFF.

The chain has TRBV27 and TRBJ2-7; weak D call: TRBD1 (6 bases). CDR1 is MNHEY and CDR2 is SMNVEV in the germline V gene (reference sequence). CDR3 length equals 16 residues. V was shortened by 4 bases and J by 2 bases, with 18 bases between the two germline ends. In DNA form, the CDR3 reads TGTGCCAGCAGTTCATCCTCGACAGGCAATCCCTACGAGCAGTACTTC. It specifies CASSSSSTGNPYEQYF.

The table lists this clone with a count of one. V usage is TRBV28 and J usage is TRBJ2-3; no firm D call. The CDR3 extends over 14 amino acids. The ends were cut back, 4 bases at V and 5 bases at J, with 13 bases in the middle. Germline CDR1 reads MDHEN; CDR2 reads SYDVKM. CDR3 loop: CASSCPECQDTQYF. As DNA, the CDR3 is TGTGCCAGCAGTTGCCCCGAGTGCCAAGATACGCAGTATTTT.

The chain has TRBV2 and TRBJ1-5; 10 positions match TRBD1. CDR3 length: 16 residues. J lost 5 bases, V lost 5 bases, and 9 bases had no gene match. CDR1 SNHLY and CDR2 FYNNEI come from the germline V gene. DNA for the CDR3: TGTGCCAGCAGTCTCCGGGACAGGGGCTTTTATCAGCCCCAGCATTTT. Encoded protein: CASSLRDRGFYQPQHF.

The rearrangement uses TRBV19 and TRBJ2-2; 9 bases match TRBD1. This CDR3 spans 17 amino acids. CDR1 and CDR2 (germline): LNHDA, SQIVND (reference sequence). V shed 1 base and J 3 bases; nucleotides not matched to a gene: 6. CDR3 DNA sequence: TGTGCCAGTAGTATAGCACCGGGACAGGGATACACCGGGGAGCTGTTTTTT. Translating gives CASSIAPGQGYTGELFF.

The count of this clone is one. CDR3 in amino acids: CASSWTGHIYGYTF. The DNA of the CDR3 is TGCGCCAGCAGCTGGACAGGCCACATCTATGGCTACACCTTC. The chain couples TRBV5-1 to TRBJ1-2; 7 nucleotides line up with TRBD1. The J segment lost 4 bases and the V segment lost 3 bases, leaving 6 bases of the junction unmatched. Per germline, CDR1 SGHRS and CDR2 YFSETQ. The CDR3 is made up of 14 amino acids.

In this sample, this clone turned up once. V gene TRBV7-9 combines with J gene TRBJ2-1, with D possibly TRBD2 on 6 matching bases. Germline lookup yields CDR1 SEHNR and CDR2 FQNEAQ (reference sequence). The ends were cut back, 5 bases at V and 4 bases at J, with 18 bases in the middle. This CDR3 contains 16 residues. The CDR3 DNA is TGTGCCAGCAGCCTACTGAAAATGAGCGGGTACAATGAGCAGTTCTTC. This codes for CASSLLKMSGYNEQFF.

In its sample, this clone ranks as medium-sized. The chain carries TRBV7-2 and TRBJ1-6; TRBD1 might be the D (5 bases). Trimming shortened V by 4 bases and J by 9 bases, and 16 bases separated the two germline ends. Germline lookup yields CDR1 SGHTA and CDR2 FQGNSA. The CDR3 is made up of 15 amino acids. CDR3 protein: CASSSMGGRGSPLHF. CDR3 in DNA: TGTGCCAGCAGCTCCATGGGGGGTAGGGGTTCACCCCTCCACTTT.